This T cell receptor beta chain derives from a study of human T cells and chemical hapten exposure. Study background: Small pooled library volume differences mainly caused per-sample TCR yield variation.

Unfractionated whole blood yielded total RNA. The study used a library that attached unique molecular identifiers to individual cDNA molecules. Per the original data handling: A typical sample had some 95,000 TCRs, with 23,224 to 690,600 overall. TCRdb re-called the 5' RACE reads with MiXCR, one entry per CDR3 protein. These V and J calls are TCRdb output, not the study's own analysis. In the table there are 150,000 or so distinct CDR3 sequences, around 4% of which are singletons. In this sample, this clonotype turned up many times. The antigen is not known. The germline V gene encodes CDR1 LGHDT and CDR2 YNNKEL (reference sequence). The CDR3 extends over 12 amino acids. Trimming left V 1 base short and J 2 bases short, with 3 bases between. Broader study findings: No shift was seen in TCRs above 1 in 1000 frequency with DPC sensitization.

V gene TRBV3-1 combines with J gene TRBJ2-7; unclear D gene. This receptor was identified in a female donor in good health. The CDR3 DNA sequence: TGTGCCAGCAGCCAAGGGACCTACGAGCAGTACTTC. This translates into CASSQGTYEQYF.